This T cell receptor beta chain was captured by sequencing in a study of OX40 agonist ivuxolimab in advanced cancers. Looking at the study overall: Of the patients, three showed partial responses, one with hepatocellular carcinoma and two with cutaneous melanoma.

The repertoire was sequenced with immunoSEQ multiplex PCR; TCRdb's copy has only in-frame clones and lacks some. The sample yields about 40,000 clones, approximately 80% seen once. Drawing of blood for sampling happened at baseline, at cycle 4 day 1, and at cycle 7 day 1. Study conclusions and caveats: The antigens recognized by the expanded peripheral T cells, that is their antigen specificity, were not determined.

A remark on this clone: The antigen is undetermined.

The germline gives CDR1 SGHRS, CDR2 YFSETQ. V lost 4 bases and J lost 0; bases outside the gene matches: 6. CDR3 size: 16 residues. The sequence was collected from an adult with an advanced solid tumor such as melanoma, head and neck, liver or kidney cancer. The J gene is TRBJ2-1, the V gene TRBV5-1; the match to TRBD2 covers 8 bases. The sample in question was CD4+ or CD8+ T cells sorted from blood, obtained in a trial of the OX40 agonist ivuxolimab. The CDR3 sequence is CASSTLAGSSYNEQFF. For the CDR3, the DNA is TGCGCCAGCAGCACTTTAGCGGGATCCTCCTACAATGAGCAGTTCTTC.